The clone carrying this T cell receptor (beta chain) was counted a few times. Its antigen is not identified. This record comes from a study of beta chain features in type 1 diabetes. Study at large: Patients were similar to healthy donors in age and gender (as well as in cell yields). Broader study findings: Significant though moderate, a shortening of TCRB CDR3s appeared in all four CD4+ subsets of Type 1 diabetes patients.

Expressed TCRB transcripts were sequenced after all isolated RNA was converted to cDNA. Only in-frame clones appear in the TCRdb table, and some are missing; sequencing was by immunoSEQ multiplex PCR. The sample has about 150,000 clones; around 9% are singletons. CDR3 length: 15 residues. The germline V and J ends were trimmed by 4 bases and 0 bases, with 10 bases remaining between them. Germline V CDR1 and CDR2: MGHRA, YSYEKL. The origin of this receptor is a woman aged 25 to 39 with type 1 diabetes. The rearrangement joins TRBV4-1 to TRBJ1-3; D remains ambiguous. Sequenced input: central memory CD4+ T cells from blood. CDR3 in amino acids: CASSRGLLSGNTIYF. The CDR3 nucleotides read TGCGCCAGCAGCCGCGGACTGCTCTCTGGAAACACCATATATTTT.